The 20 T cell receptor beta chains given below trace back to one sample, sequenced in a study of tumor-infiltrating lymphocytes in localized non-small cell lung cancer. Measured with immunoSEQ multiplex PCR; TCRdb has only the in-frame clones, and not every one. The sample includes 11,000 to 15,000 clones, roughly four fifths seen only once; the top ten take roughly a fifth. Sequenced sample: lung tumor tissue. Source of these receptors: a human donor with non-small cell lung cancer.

DNA of the CDR3: TGTGCCAGCCGACCGACTAGCGGGAGGTACACAGATACGCAGTATTTT. Translated: CASRPTSGRYTDTQYF. This sequence joins TRBV28 and TRBJ2-3, with 13 bases matching TRBD2. This CDR3 has 16 amino acids. The germline CDR1 and CDR2 sequences are MDHEN and SYDVKM. With V trimmed by 8 bases and J by 2 bases, 7 bases remained unmatched.

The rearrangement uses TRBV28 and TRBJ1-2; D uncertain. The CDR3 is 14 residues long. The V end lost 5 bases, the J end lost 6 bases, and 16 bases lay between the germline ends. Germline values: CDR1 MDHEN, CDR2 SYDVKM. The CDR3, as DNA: TGTGCCAGCAGTACCCCCGCCCGGGCCCATGGCTACACCTTC. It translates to CASSTPARAHGYTF.

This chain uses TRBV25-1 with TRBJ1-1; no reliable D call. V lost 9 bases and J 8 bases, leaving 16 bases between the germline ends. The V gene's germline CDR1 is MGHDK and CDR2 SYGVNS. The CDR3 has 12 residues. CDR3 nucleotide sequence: TGTGCCAGTAGGGCCCACACGGCGGAAGCTTTCTTT. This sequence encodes CASRAHTAEAFF.

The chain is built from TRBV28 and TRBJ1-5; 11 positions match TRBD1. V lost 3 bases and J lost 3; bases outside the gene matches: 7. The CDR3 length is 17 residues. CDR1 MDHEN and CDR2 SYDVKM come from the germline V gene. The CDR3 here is CASSFYRDRGYNQPQHF. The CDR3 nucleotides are TGTGCCAGCAGTTTCTACCGGGACAGGGGGTACAATCAGCCCCAGCATTTT.

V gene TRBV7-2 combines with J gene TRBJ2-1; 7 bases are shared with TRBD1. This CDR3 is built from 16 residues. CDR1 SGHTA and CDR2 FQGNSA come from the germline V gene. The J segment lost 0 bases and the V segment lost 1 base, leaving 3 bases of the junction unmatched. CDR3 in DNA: TGTGCCAGCAGCTTAGGTTCAGGGGGCTCCTACAATGAGCAGTTCTTC. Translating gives CASSLGSGGSYNEQFF. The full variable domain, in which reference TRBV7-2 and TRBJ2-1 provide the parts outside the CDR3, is GAGVSQSPSNKVTEKGKDVELRCDPISGHTALYWYRQSLGQGLEFLIYFQGNSAPDKSGLPSDRFSAERTGGSVSTLTIQRTQQEDSAVYLCASSLGSGGSYNEQFFGPGTRLTVL.

CDR3: CSVDQGGYTF. In DNA form, the CDR3 reads TGCAGCGTCGATCAAGGGGGCTACACCTTC. The rearrangement joins TRBV29-1 to TRBJ1-2; D is ambiguous. With 6 bases removed from V and 8 bases from J, the gap between germline ends came to 10 bases. The CDR3 length is 10 residues. Germline V gene sequence: CDR1 SQVTM, CDR2 ANQGSEA.

The CDR3 sequence: CASSESTGDGYTF. The CDR3 DNA is TGCGCCAGCAGTGAGTCGACAGGAGATGGCTACACCTTC. This chain links TRBV10-1 with TRBJ1-2, with D maybe TRBD1 (6 bases). The CDR3 is 13 amino acids. Germline V CDR1 and CDR2: WNHNN, SYGVQD (reference sequence). Trimming stripped 0 bases from V and 6 bases from J, with 8 bases between.

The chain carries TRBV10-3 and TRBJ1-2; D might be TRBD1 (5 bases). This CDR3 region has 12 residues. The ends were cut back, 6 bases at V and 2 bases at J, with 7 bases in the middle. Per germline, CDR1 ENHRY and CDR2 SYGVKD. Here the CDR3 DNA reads TGTGCCATCAGGGGGGTAAACTATGGCTACACCTTC. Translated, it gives CAIRGVNYGYTF.

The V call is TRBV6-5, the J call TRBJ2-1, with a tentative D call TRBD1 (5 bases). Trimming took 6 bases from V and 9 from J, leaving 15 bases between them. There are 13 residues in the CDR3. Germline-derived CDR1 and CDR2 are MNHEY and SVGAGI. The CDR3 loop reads CASSRTSAAEQFF. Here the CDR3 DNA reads TGTGCCAGCAGCAGGACATCGGCGGCTGAGCAGTTCTTC.

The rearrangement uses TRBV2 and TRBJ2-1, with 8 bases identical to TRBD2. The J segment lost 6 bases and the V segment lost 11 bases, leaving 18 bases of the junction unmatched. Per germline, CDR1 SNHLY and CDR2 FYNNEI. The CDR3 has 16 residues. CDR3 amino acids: CALGSSGKSVSNEQFF. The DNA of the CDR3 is TGTGCCCTCGGGAGTAGCGGGAAGTCGGTCTCCAATGAGCAGTTCTTC.

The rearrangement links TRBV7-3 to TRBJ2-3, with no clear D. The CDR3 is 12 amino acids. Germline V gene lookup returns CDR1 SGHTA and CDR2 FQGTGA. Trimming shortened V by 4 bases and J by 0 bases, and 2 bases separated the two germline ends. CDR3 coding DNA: TGTGCCAGCAGCTCTAGCACAGATACGCAGTATTTT. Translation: CASSSSTDTQYF.

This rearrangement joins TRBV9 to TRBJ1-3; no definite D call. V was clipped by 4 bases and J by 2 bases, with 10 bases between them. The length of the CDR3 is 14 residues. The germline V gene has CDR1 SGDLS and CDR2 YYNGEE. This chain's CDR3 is CASSPQTAGNTIYF. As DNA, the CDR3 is TGTGCCAGCAGCCCTCAGACGGCTGGAAACACCATATATTTT.

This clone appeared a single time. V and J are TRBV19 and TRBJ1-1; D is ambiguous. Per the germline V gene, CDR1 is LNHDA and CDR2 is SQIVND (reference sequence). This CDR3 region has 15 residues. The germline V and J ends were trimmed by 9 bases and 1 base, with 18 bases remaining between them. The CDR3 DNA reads TGTGCCAGCATAGATCCCTCCCGAAGGAACACTGAAGCTTTCTTT. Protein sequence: CASIDPSRRNTEAFF. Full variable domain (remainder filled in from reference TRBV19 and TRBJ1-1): DGGITQSPKYLFRKEGQNVTLSCEQNLNHDAMYWYRQDPGQGLRLIYYSQIVNDFQKGDIAEGYSVSREKKESFPLTVTSAQKNPTAFYLCASIDPSRRNTEAFFGQGTRLTVV.

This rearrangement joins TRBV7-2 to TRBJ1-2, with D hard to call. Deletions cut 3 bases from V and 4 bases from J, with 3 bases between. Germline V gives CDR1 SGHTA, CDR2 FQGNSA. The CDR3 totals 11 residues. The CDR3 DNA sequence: TGTGCCAGCAGCTTGGCCTATGGCTACACCTTC. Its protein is CASSLAYGYTF.

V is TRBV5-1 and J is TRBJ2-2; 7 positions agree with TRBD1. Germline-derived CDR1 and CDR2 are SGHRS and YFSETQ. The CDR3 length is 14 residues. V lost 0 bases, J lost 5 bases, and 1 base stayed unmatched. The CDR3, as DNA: TGCGCCAGCAGCTTGGGCAGGGGGACCGGGGAGCTGTTTTTT. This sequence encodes CASSLGRGTGELFF.

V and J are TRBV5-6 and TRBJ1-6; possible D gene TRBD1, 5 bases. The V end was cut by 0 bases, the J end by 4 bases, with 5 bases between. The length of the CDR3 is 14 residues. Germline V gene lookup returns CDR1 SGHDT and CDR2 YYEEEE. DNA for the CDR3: TGTGCCAGCAGCTTGGGACAGTATAATTCACCCCTCCACTTT. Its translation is CASSLGQYNSPLHF.

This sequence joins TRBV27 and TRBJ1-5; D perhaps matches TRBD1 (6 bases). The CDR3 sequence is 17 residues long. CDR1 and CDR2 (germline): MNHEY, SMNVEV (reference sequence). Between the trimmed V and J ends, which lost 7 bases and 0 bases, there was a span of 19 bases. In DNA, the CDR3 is TGTGCCAGCACCTACGGGACGACAGGTTATAGCAATCAGCCCCAGCATTTT. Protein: CASTYGTTGYSNQPQHF.

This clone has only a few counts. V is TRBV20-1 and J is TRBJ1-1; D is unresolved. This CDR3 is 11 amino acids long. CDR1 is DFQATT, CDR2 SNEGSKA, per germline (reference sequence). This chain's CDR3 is CSPSAYTEAFF. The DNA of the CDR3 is TGCAGCCCATCAGCATACACTGAAGCTTTCTTT.

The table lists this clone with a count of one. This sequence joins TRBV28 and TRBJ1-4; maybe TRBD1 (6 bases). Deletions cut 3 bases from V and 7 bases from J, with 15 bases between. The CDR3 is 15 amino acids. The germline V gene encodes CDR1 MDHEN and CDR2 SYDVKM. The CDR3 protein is CASSLNAGVREKLFF. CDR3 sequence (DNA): TGTGCCAGCAGTTTGAACGCAGGGGTTCGTGAAAAACTGTTTTTT.

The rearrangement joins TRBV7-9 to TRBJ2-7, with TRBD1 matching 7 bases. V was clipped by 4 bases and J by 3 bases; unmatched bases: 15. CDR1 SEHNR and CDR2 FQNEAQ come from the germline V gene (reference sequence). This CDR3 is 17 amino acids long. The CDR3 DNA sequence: TGTGCCAGCAGCTCGGGACAGACCTCCCGCCTTCTCTACGAGCAGTACTTC. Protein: CASSSGQTSRLLYEQYF.